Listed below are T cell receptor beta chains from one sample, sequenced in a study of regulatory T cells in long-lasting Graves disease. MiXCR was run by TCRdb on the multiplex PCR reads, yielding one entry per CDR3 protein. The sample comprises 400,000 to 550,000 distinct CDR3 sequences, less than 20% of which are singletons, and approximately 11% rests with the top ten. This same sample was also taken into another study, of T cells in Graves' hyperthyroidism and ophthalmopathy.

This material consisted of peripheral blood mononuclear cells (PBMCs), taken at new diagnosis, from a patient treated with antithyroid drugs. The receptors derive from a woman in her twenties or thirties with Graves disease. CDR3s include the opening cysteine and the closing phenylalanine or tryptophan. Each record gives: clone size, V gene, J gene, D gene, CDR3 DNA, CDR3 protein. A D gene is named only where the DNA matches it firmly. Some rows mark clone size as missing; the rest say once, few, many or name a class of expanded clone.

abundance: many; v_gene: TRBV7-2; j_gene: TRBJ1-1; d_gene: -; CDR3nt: TGTGCCAGCAGCTTAGTATACACGAACACTGAAGCTTTCTTT; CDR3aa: CASSLVYTNTEAFF
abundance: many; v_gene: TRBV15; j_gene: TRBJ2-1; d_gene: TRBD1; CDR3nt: TGTGCCACCAGCAGACAACGCGGGACAGGAGTTATCAATGAGCAGTTCTTC; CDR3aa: CATSRQRGTGVINEQFF
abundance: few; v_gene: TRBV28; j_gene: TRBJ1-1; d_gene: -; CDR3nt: TGTGCCAGCAGTCTGGGGGGGGGCACCGTGAACACTGAAGCTTTCTTT; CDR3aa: CASSLGGGTVNTEAFF
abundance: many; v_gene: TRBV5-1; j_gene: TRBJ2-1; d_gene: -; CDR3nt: TGCGCCAGCAGCTTCGTTGGGAATGAGCAGTTCTTC; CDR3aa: CASSFVGNEQFF
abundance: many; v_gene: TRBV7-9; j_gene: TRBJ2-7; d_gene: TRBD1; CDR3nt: TGTGCCAGCAGCTTAGAGACAGGGCAAGGGCAGTACTTC; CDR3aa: CASSLETGQGQYF
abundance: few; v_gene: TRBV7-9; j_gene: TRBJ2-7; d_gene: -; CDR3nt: TGTGCCAGCAGCCCAGCTGGGCGGGGCTACGAGCAGTACTTC; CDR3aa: CASSPAGRGYEQYF
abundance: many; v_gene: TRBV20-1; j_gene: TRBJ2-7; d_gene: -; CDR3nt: TGCAGTGCTAGAGGCTTGGGCGACCCAAGGGGGTACGAGCAGTACTTC; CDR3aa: CSARGLGDPRGYEQYF
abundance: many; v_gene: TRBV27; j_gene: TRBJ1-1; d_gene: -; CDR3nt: TGTGCCAGCAGTCCTTGGACGGAGATGAACACTGAAGCTTTCTTT; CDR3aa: CASSPWTEMNTEAFF
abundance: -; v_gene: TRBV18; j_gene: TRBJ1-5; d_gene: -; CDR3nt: TGTGCCAGCTCTCAGCCAGGGGTCCCTCAGCCCCAGCATTTT; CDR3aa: CASSQPGVPQPQHF
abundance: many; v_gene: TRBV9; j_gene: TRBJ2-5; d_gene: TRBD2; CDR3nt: TGTGCCAGCAGCCCTGGACTAGGACGAGAGACCCAGTACTTC; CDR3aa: CASSPGLGRETQYF
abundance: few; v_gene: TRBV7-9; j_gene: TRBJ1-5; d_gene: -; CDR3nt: TGTGCCCCTGCTGTGAGGAGAGCGGGTCAGCCCCAGCATTTT; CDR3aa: CAPAVRRAGQPQHF
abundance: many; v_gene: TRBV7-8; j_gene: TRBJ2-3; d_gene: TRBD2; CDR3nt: TGTGCCAGCAGCTTAGGATTAGGGACTAGCGGGAGGGCCACAGATACGCAGTATTTT; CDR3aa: CASSLGLGTSGRATDTQYF
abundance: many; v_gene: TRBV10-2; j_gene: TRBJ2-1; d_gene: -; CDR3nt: TGCGCCAGCAGGGATAATGGGTACAATGAGCAGTTCTTC; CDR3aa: CASRDNGYNEQFF